The 3 T cell receptor beta chains below all came from one sample that was sequenced in a study of blood T cells in healthy people across ages (dated by TCRdb to about 2015). The library was produced with 5' RACE. The instrument was an Illumina HiSeq 2500. The second PCR ran for roughly 7 to 11 cycles and used a J-beta primer mix along with a sample-barcoded 5' primer. The public sequencing data were trimmed at Q25 with fastp and processed into clonotypes with MiXCR by TCRdb, which kept only in-frame beta chains. All rows with the same CDR3 protein become a single entry with the most common DNA and genes. The sample table holds about 1.4 million distinct CDR3 sequences, of which 55% to 75% were seen once. Together, the top ten hold roughly 7% of the sample. The sequenced material came from blood. These receptors were obtained from a man younger than 35 in good health.

The chain employs TRBV7-2 and TRBJ2-5; 10 bases are shared with TRBD1. With the DNA end fitting TRBJ2-7 better, the J assignment may be wrong. CDR1 and CDR2 (germline): SGHTA, FQGNSA. The CDR3 contains 15 residues. The CDR3 coding sequence is TGTGCCAGCAGCTTAGCGCGACAGGGGGCCCACGAGCAGTACTTC. Amino acid sequence: CASSLARQGAHEQYF.

The chain joins TRBV3-1 to TRBJ2-4, with D possibly being TRBD2 (6 bases). Matching the DNA end better, TRBJ2-7 makes the J call doubtful. Germline-derived CDR1 and CDR2 are LGHDT and YNNKEL (reference sequence). The CDR3 is 15 residues long. The CDR3 protein is CASSQYQGGGGEQYF. CDR3 nucleotides: TGTGCCAGCAGCCAATATCAGGGAGGAGGCGGCGAGCAGTACTTC.

The chain employs TRBV27 and TRBJ1-5; the D is unclear. The CDR3 runs 13 residues. The germline CDR1 and CDR2 sequences are MNHEY and SMNVEV (reference sequence). V was trimmed by 10 bases and J by 4 bases, leaving 14 bases between them. Written as DNA, the CDR3 is TGTGCCACCAAGGCCGCCGGTAATCAGCCCCAGCATTTT. As protein: CATKAAGNQPQHF.